Presented here are 32 T cell receptor beta chains from one specimen sequenced in a study of shared clonotypes between healthy human individuals. TCRdb keeps only in-frame clones here, not all; method: immunoSEQ multiplex PCR. The sample yields 700,000 or so clones, approximately 75% seen once. The sequenced sample was memory CD4+ T cells sorted from blood. Regarding subset: CD45RA-negative fraction. The receptors were gathered from a woman in her thirties in good health.

CDR3 protein: CSVEERMNTEAFF. The CDR3 bases are TGCAGCGTTGAAGAGCGAATGAACACTGAAGCTTTCTTT. The gene calls are TRBV29-1 and TRBJ1-1; no clear D. With 0 bases removed from V and 0 bases from J, the gap between germline ends came to 5 bases. This CDR3 is built from 13 residues. Germline lookup yields CDR1 SQVTM and CDR2 ANQGSEA.

This chain joins TRBV7-2 and TRBJ2-2, with 8 bases matching TRBD1. The V and J ends lost 4 bases and 4 bases, in that order; junction bases with no gene match: 2. The CDR3 totals 14 residues. Germline values: CDR1 SGHTA, CDR2 FQGNSA. The DNA for the CDR3 is TGTGCCAGCAGCTCTCAGGGGGCCACCGGGGAGCTGTTTTTT. This sequence encodes CASSSQGATGELFF.

The rearrangement links TRBV14 to TRBJ2-7, with TRBD2 as a possible D gene (5 bases). The CDR3 runs 16 residues. V lost 0 bases to trimming and J lost 0 bases, with 12 bases between them. Germline values: CDR1 SGHDN, CDR2 FVKESK. This CDR3 reads CASSQDKLGSSYEQYF. The CDR3 region has the DNA TGTGCCAGCAGCCAAGATAAGTTGGGGAGCTCCTACGAGCAGTACTTC.

This clone was seen a few times. The gene calls are TRBV14 and TRBJ2-5; 9 positions match TRBD2. The CDR3 extends over 15 amino acids. The germline V gene encodes CDR1 SGHDN and CDR2 FVKESK. V was pared by 0 bases and J by 6 bases, with 5 bases of the junction left unmatched. In nucleotides, the CDR3 is TGTGCCAGCAGCCAAGATCTAGCGGGAAGTAAGACCCAGTACTTC. It translates to CASSQDLAGSKTQYF.

A remark on this clone: This sample includes further DNA sequences coding for the same CDR3. The chain recombines TRBV5-1 with TRBJ2-1, with D maybe TRBD1 (6 bases). The CDR3 has 15 amino acids. The V and J ends lost 4 bases and 0 bases respectively, with 11 bases between them. Germline lookup yields CDR1 SGHRS and CDR2 YFSETQ. This CDR3 reads CASSMDSSSYNEQFF. For the CDR3, the DNA is TGCGCCAGCAGCATGGACAGCTCCTCCTACAATGAGCAGTTCTTC.

This chain uses TRBV7-8 with TRBJ2-7, with 9 bases that match TRBD1. V lost 4 bases and J lost 3; bases outside the gene matches: 13. This CDR3 is built from 17 residues. Germline CDR1 SGHVS, CDR2 FQNEAQ. The CDR3 nucleotides are TGTGCCAGCAGCTCGGGACAGGGCCCGCTTACATACTACGAGCAGTACTTC. This translates into CASSSGQGPLTYYEQYF.

The chain has TRBV10-3 and TRBJ1-5, with D possibly TRBD1 on 6 matching bases. V dropped 2 bases and J dropped 6 bases, with 17 bases sitting between them. Germline assignment: CDR1 ENHRY and CDR2 SYGVKD. There are 16 residues in the CDR3. CDR3 region: CAISEASGGGIQPQHF. In DNA, the CDR3 is TGTGCCATCAGTGAGGCATCTGGGGGCGGGATTCAGCCCCAGCATTTT.

This clone was seen a handful of times. This chain joins TRBV28 and TRBJ1-5, with D tentatively TRBD1 (5 bases). CDR1 is MDHEN and CDR2 is SYDVKM in the germline V gene. This CDR3 is 18 amino acids long. Trimming took 4 bases from V and 0 from J, leaving 19 bases between them. The CDR3 DNA reads TGTGCCAGCAGTTCCAGGGTGAGAGGGGTGTATAGCAATCAGCCCCAGCATTTT. This translates into CASSSRVRGVYSNQPQHF. Combining the CDR3 with reference TRBV28 and TRBJ1-5 gives the whole variable domain DVKVTQSSRYLVKRTGEKVFLECVQDMDHENMFWYRQDPGLGLRLIYFSYDVKMKEKGDIPEGYSVSREKKERFSLILESASTNQTSMYLCASSSRVRGVYSNQPQHFGDGTRLSIL.

J is TRBJ2-3 and V is TRBV7-3, with 10 bases that match TRBD1. This CDR3 comprises 16 residues. Germline V gives CDR1 SGHTA, CDR2 FQGTGA. With V trimmed by 5 bases and J by 7 bases, 12 bases remained unmatched. Here the CDR3 DNA reads TGTGCCAGCAGCCGCCAAGGACAGGGGGGAATGTATACGCAGTATTTT. Protein: CASSRQGQGGMYTQYF.

V gene TRBV28 combines with J gene TRBJ2-1; 7 positions match TRBD1. CDR1 is MDHEN, CDR2 SYDVKM, per germline. The CDR3 spans 14 residues. J gave up 12 bases and V 3 bases, and 11 bases lay outside the gene matches. The CDR3 region has the DNA TGTGCCAGCAGTTTGGGGACAGTGGGGTCTTGGCAGTTCTTC. Translation gives CASSLGTVGSWQFF.

CDR3 sequence (DNA): TGTGCCAGCAGTGGCTTCAAACAGAGCAATCAGCCCCAGCATTTT. Protein sequence: CASSGFKQSNQPQHF. The gene calls are TRBV6-1 and TRBJ1-5, with D hard to call. V was pared by 4 bases and J by 1 base, with 11 bases between. The CDR3 is 15 amino acids. Germline V gene data show CDR1 as MNHNS and CDR2 as SASEGT.

The table lists this clone with many counts. Other DNA variants within this sample encode the same CDR3. The chain uses TRBV2 and TRBJ1-5; 9 bases map to TRBD1. The junction had 0 bases not matched to a gene; V was cut back by 4 bases and J by 2 bases. Germline V lookup: CDR1 SNHLY, CDR2 FYNNEI. The CDR3 spans 14 residues. CDR3: CASSGTGGNQPQHF. The CDR3 region has the DNA TGTGCCAGCAGTGGGACAGGGGGCAATCAGCCCCAGCATTTT.

Remarks on this clone: This sample includes further DNA sequences coding for the same CDR3. V is TRBV5-6 and J is TRBJ2-7, with 7 nucleotides matching TRBD1. Per the germline V gene, CDR1 is SGHDT and CDR2 is YYEEEE. V lost 0 bases, J lost 3 bases, and 3 bases stayed unmatched. The CDR3 is 14 residues long. The CDR3 DNA reads TGTGCCAGCAGCTTGGAGGGGGCTTACTACGAGCAGTACTTC. It translates to CASSLEGAYYEQYF. The variable domain in full, with the rest retrieved from reference TRBV5-6 and TRBJ2-7, is DAGVTQSPTHLIKTRGQQVTLRCSPKSGHDTVSWYQQALGQGPQFIFQYYEEEERQRGNFPDRFSGHQFPNYSSELNVNALLLGDSALYLCASSLEGAYYEQYFGPGTRLTVT.

The chain couples TRBV4-1 to TRBJ2-3, with a tentative D call TRBD2 (6 bases). The CDR3 sequence is 13 residues long. Germline lookup yields CDR1 MGHRA and CDR2 YSYEKL. Trimming took off 8 bases at V and 1 base at J, with 10 bases between the two ends. CDR3 coding DNA: TGCGCCAGCCGGGGACTGGGCACAGATACGCAGTATTTT. Protein: CASRGLGTDTQYF.

This chain links TRBV7-2 with TRBJ2-3; 9 bases agree with TRBD2. The CDR3 is 15 amino acids. V was pared by 1 base and J by 4 bases, with 3 bases of the junction left unmatched. CDR1 is SGHTA, CDR2 FQGNSA, per germline. CDR3: CASSLGAGGADTQYF. The CDR3 DNA sequence: TGTGCCAGCAGCTTAGGGGCGGGAGGGGCAGATACGCAGTATTTT.

The chain uses TRBV6-5 and TRBJ1-1, with a tentative D call TRBD1 (6 bases). Germline loops: CDR1 MNHEY, CDR2 SVGAGI. The ends were cut back, 5 bases at V and 4 bases at J, with 8 bases in the middle. This CDR3 comprises 12 residues. CDR3 bases: TGTGCCAGCAGTACAGGGCCCACTGAAGCTTTCTTT. Translation gives CASSTGPTEAFF.

The J gene is TRBJ2-1, the V gene TRBV19, with 11 bases fitting TRBD1. The CDR3 sequence is 15 residues long. The V segment lost 4 bases and the J segment 7 bases; nucleotides outside the gene matches: 6. Germline CDR1 reads LNHDA; CDR2 reads SQIVND (reference sequence). Here the CDR3 reads CASSNSGTGGNEQFF. CDR3 DNA sequence: TGTGCCAGTAGTAACTCCGGGACAGGGGGGAATGAGCAGTTCTTC.

The chain links TRBV27 to TRBJ1-5; 8 bases align to TRBD1. The germline V gene has CDR1 MNHEY and CDR2 SMNVEV (reference sequence). The CDR3 is 16 residues long. J lost 4 bases, V lost 3 bases, and 8 bases had no gene match. The CDR3, as DNA: TGTGCCAGCAGTTTGCGCCAGGGGGCATCGAATCAGCCCCAGCATTTT. Translation gives CASSLRQGASNQPQHF.

The chain joins TRBV7-3 to TRBJ2-1; 8 nucleotides agree with TRBD2. With 3 bases clipped from V and 7 bases from J, the junction kept 5 bases outside the gene matches. Germline V gene lookup returns CDR1 SGHTA and CDR2 FQGTGA. The CDR3 contains 14 residues. CDR3 loop: CASSFAGGSNEQFF. Written as DNA, the CDR3 is TGTGCCAGCAGCTTCGCGGGAGGTTCAAATGAGCAGTTCTTC.

V usage is TRBV5-4 and J usage is TRBJ1-2; maybe TRBD1 (5 bases). V was pared by 4 bases and J by 2 bases, with 9 bases between. This CDR3 is built from 13 residues. Looked up from germline, CDR1 is SGHNT and CDR2 is YYREEE (reference sequence). The CDR3 region has the DNA TGTGCCAGCAGCCTCGACAGCAACTATGGCTACACCTTC. It encodes CASSLDSNYGYTF.

The CDR3: CASSPPLSGRAGTDTQYF. DNA for the CDR3: TGTGCCAGTAGTCCCCCACTTAGCGGGAGGGCCGGCACAGATACGCAGTATTTT. This rearrangement joins TRBV19 to TRBJ2-3; 11 positions match TRBD2. The V and J ends lost 5 bases and 1 base, in that order; junction bases with no gene match: 11. This CDR3 is 18 amino acids long. Germline CDR1 and CDR2: LNHDA and SQIVND (reference sequence). Full variable domain (remainder filled in from reference TRBV19 and TRBJ2-3): DGGITQSPKYLFRKEGQNVTLSCEQNLNHDAMYWYRQDPGQGLRLIYYSQIVNDFQKGDIAEGYSVSREKKESFPLTVTSAQKNPTAFYLCASSPPLSGRAGTDTQYFGPGTRLTVL.

This chain joins TRBV4-1 and TRBJ2-3; TRBD2 is a possible D gene (5 bases). Trimming left V 5 bases short and J 8 bases short, with 20 bases between. Looked up from germline, CDR1 is MGHRA and CDR2 is YSYEKL. There are 15 residues in the CDR3. The CDR3 coding sequence is TGCGCCAGCAGCTTAGAAGTCAGTGACCGGGGTACGCAGTATTTT. The encoded protein is CASSLEVSDRGTQYF.

The chain recombines TRBV27 with TRBJ1-1; D gene unclear. V was trimmed by 3 bases and J by 1 base, leaving 9 bases between them. The CDR3 is 14 amino acids. Germline loops: CDR1 MNHEY, CDR2 SMNVEV (reference sequence). The CDR3 region is CASSFRVSNTEAFF. CDR3 coding DNA: TGTGCCAGCAGTTTTAGGGTCTCGAACACTGAAGCTTTCTTT.

This chain connects TRBV30 to TRBJ1-5, with D perhaps TRBD1 (6 bases). The germline CDR1 and CDR2 sequences are GTSNPN and SVGIG (reference sequence). This CDR3 comprises 15 residues. The ends were cut back, 2 bases at V and 1 base at J, with 12 bases in the middle. The CDR3 DNA reads as TGTGCCTGGAGTTCCATTAGGGGGAGCAATCAGCCCCAGCATTTT. Translation gives CAWSSIRGSNQPQHF.

This chain joins TRBV7-2 and TRBJ2-4; D ambiguous. Trimming took off 5 bases at V and 0 bases at J, with 11 bases between the two ends. Germline V lookup: CDR1 SGHTA, CDR2 FQGNSA. There are 15 residues in the CDR3. CDR3: CASSMTALAKNIQYF. The CDR3 nucleotides are TGTGCCAGCAGCATGACTGCGCTAGCCAAAAACATTCAGTACTTC.

The chain couples TRBV11-3 to TRBJ2-1, with 9 bases identical to TRBD1. Germline CDR1 reads SGHNT; CDR2 reads YENEEA. V was pared by 5 bases and J by 8 bases, with 10 bases of the junction left unmatched. There are 15 residues in the CDR3. This chain's CDR3 is CASSPGQGYVYEQFF. DNA of the CDR3: TGTGCCAGCAGCCCCGGACAGGGGTATGTCTATGAGCAGTTCTTC.

The chain uses TRBV5-1 and TRBJ2-7, with D perhaps matching TRBD2 (6 bases). Germline-derived CDR1 and CDR2 are SGHRS and YFSETQ. The V end was cut by 4 bases, the J end by 0 bases, with 26 bases between. The CDR3 extends over 19 amino acids. The CDR3 region is CASSLARVTVGGSSYEQYF. In DNA form, the CDR3 reads TGCGCCAGCAGCCTTGCCCGGGTGACGGTGGGGGGTTCCTCCTACGAGCAGTACTTC. Using reference TRBV5-1 and TRBJ2-7 for the parts outside the CDR3, the full variable domain is KAGVTQTPRYLIKTRGQQVTLSCSPISGHRSVSWYQQTPGQGLQFLFEYFSETQRNKGNFPGRFSGRQFSNSRSEMNVSTLELGDSALYLCASSLARVTVGGSSYEQYFGPGTRLTVT.

At least ten counts were recorded for this clone. The rearrangement joins TRBV30 to TRBJ2-1, with 9 positions matching TRBD2. With V trimmed by 5 bases and J by 1 base, 3 bases remained unmatched. CDR1 GTSNPN and CDR2 SVGIG come from the germline V gene (reference sequence). The CDR3 sequence is 14 residues long. CDR3 protein: CAWGAGGSYNEQFF. The CDR3, as DNA: TGTGCCTGGGGAGCGGGAGGTTCCTACAATGAGCAGTTCTTC.

The chain joins TRBV6-5 to TRBJ2-7; D is tentatively TRBD1 or TRBD2 (6 bases each). This CDR3 has 14 amino acids. V lost 0 bases and J 3 bases, leaving 9 bases between the germline ends. The germline CDR1 and CDR2 sequences are MNHEY and SVGAGI. The CDR3 DNA is TGTGCCAGCAGTTACTCAAGGGGGGACTACGAGCAGTACTTC. Translation gives CASSYSRGDYEQYF.

This clone came up many times. The chain recombines TRBV6-4 with TRBJ2-3, with D perhaps TRBD1 (6 bases). The V end lost 4 bases, the J end lost 1 base, and 12 bases lay between the germline ends. CDR3 length: 15 amino acids. The germline gives CDR1 MRHNA, CDR2 SNTAGT. CDR3 residues: CASSALTGGTDTQYF. CDR3 in DNA: TGTGCCAGCAGTGCCTTGACAGGCGGCACAGATACGCAGTATTTT.

The chain recombines TRBV2 with TRBJ2-1; 11 positions match TRBD2. Germline V gives CDR1 SNHLY, CDR2 FYNNEI. The CDR3 sequence is 14 residues long. Trimming took 4 bases from V and 6 from J; bases not matched to a gene: 2. CDR3: CASSVSGRVNEQFF. CDR3 in DNA: TGTGCCAGCAGTGTTAGCGGGAGGGTCAATGAGCAGTTCTTC.

This chain uses TRBV19 with TRBJ2-7; either TRBD1 or TRBD2 may fit D (6 bases each). CDR1 and CDR2 (germline): LNHDA, SQIVND (reference sequence). This CDR3 is 20 amino acids long. Trimming removed 6 bases from V and 3 bases from J, with 33 bases in between. Written as DNA, the CDR3 is TGTGCCAGTAGCAGTATGCCCCGGCCTTCCGCAGGGGCGGACTACTACGAGCAGTACTTC. Its protein product is CASSSMPRPSAGADYYEQYF. The entire variable domain, with the rest obtained from reference TRBV19 and TRBJ2-7, is as follows: DGGITQSPKYLFRKEGQNVTLSCEQNLNHDAMYWYRQDPGQGLRLIYYSQIVNDFQKGDIAEGYSVSREKKESFPLTVTSAQKNPTAFYLCASSSMPRPSAGADYYEQYFGPGTRLTVT.